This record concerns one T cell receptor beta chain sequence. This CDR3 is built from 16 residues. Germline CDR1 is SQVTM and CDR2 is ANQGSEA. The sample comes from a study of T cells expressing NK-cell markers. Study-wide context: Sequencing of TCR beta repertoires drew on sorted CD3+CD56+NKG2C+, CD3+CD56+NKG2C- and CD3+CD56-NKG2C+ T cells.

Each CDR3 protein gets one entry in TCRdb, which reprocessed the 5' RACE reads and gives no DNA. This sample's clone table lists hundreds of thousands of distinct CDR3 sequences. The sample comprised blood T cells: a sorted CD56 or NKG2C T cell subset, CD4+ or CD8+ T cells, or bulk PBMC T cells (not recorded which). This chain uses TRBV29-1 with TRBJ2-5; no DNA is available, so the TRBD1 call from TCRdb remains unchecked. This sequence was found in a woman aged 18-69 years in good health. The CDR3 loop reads CSVGGTGTGRRETQYF.